The 17 T cell receptor beta chains below all came from one sample that was sequenced in a study of identical twins. TCRdb re-called the 5' RACE reads through MiXCR, storing one row per CDR3 protein. Among under 900,000 distinct CDR3 sequences listed, 15% to 20% were seen once. The same sample was also used in a study of T cells expressing NK-cell markers.

The specimen sequenced was PBMCs. Receptors were obtained from a woman aged 18-35 years in good health.

The rearrangement joins TRBV7-9 to TRBJ2-7; 8 nucleotides line up with TRBD2. Per germline, CDR1 SEHNR and CDR2 FQNEAQ (reference sequence). V trimming: 6 bases; J trimming: 6 bases; junction bases outside the gene matches: 16. This CDR3 has 16 amino acids. CDR3 region: CASSTNIGLASPEQYF. The DNA of the CDR3 is TGTGCCAGCAGTACCAACATCGGACTAGCTTCCCCCGAGCAGTACTTC.

This clonotype has a count of ten or more. This rearrangement joins TRBV20-1 to TRBJ1-2; 7 bases fit TRBD1. The CDR3 contains 13 residues. Germline CDR1 DFQATT, CDR2 SNEGSKA (reference sequence). Germline trimming cut 5 bases from V and 5 bases from J; bases unmatched to any gene: 8. Here the CDR3 DNA reads TGCAGTGCTCCACGACAGGGAACATATGGCTACACCTTC. Translation gives CSAPRQGTYGYTF.

V is TRBV3-1 and J is TRBJ1-3; D remains ambiguous. Germline V gives CDR1 LGHDT, CDR2 YNNKEL (reference sequence). Between the trimmed V and J ends, which lost 0 bases and 0 bases, there was a span of 12 bases. The CDR3 is made up of 17 amino acids. As DNA, the CDR3 is TGTGCCAGCAGCCAAGACAAGTTCCTGAGCTCTGGAAACACCATATATTTT. Translating gives CASSQDKFLSSGNTIYF.

Only a few counts were recorded for this clonotype. The rearrangement joins TRBV7-9 to TRBJ2-7; tentative D call: TRBD2 (6 bases). The ends were cut back, 4 bases at V and 4 bases at J, with 14 bases in the middle. CDR1 is SEHNR, CDR2 FQNEAQ, per germline (reference sequence). This CDR3 has 14 residues. The CDR3: CASSSSGVQYEQYF. The CDR3 bases are TGTGCCAGCAGCTCGTCGGGGGTCCAGTACGAGCAGTACTTC.

This clonotype came up a few times. This rearrangement joins TRBV7-8 to TRBJ2-3; D remains unclear. Germline CDR1 reads SGHVS; CDR2 reads FQNEAQ. V dropped 7 bases and J dropped 2 bases, with 7 bases sitting between them. The CDR3 runs to 12 residues. The CDR3 loop is CASNLNTDTQYF. CDR3 nucleotide sequence: TGTGCCAGCAACCTCAACACAGATACGCAGTATTTT.

The gene calls are TRBV7-3 and TRBJ1-1; the D gene is possibly TRBD1 (6 bases). The germline gives CDR1 SGHTA, CDR2 FQGTGA. The CDR3 extends over 14 amino acids. With 5 bases removed from V and 4 bases from J, the gap between germline ends came to 14 bases. The CDR3 is CASSPHRESTEAFF. CDR3 nucleotides: TGTGCCAGCAGCCCTCACAGGGAGAGCACTGAAGCTTTCTTT. Filled out from reference TRBV7-3 and TRBJ1-1, the complete variable domain reads GAGVSQTPSNKVTEKGKYVELRCDPISGHTALYWYRQSLGQGPEFLIYFQGTGAADDSGLPNDRFFAVRPEGSVSTLKIQRTERGDSAVYLCASSPHRESTEAFFGQGTRLTVV.

A few counts support this clonotype. V usage is TRBV20-1 and J usage is TRBJ2-1; 13 bases fit TRBD2. In germline, CDR1 is DFQATT, CDR2 SNEGSKA (reference sequence). The CDR3 contains 15 residues. V lost 4 bases, J lost 5 bases, and 5 bases stayed unmatched. CDR3 sequence reads: CSATLLAGGDNEQFF. Here the CDR3 DNA reads TGCAGTGCTACCTTACTAGCGGGAGGGGACAATGAGCAGTTCTTC.

The gene calls are TRBV10-3 and TRBJ2-1, with 7 bases that match TRBD2. Germline CDR1 reads ENHRY; CDR2 reads SYGVKD. The CDR3 contains 14 residues. The V segment lost 3 bases and the J segment 7 bases; nucleotides outside the gene matches: 6. Written as DNA, the CDR3 is TGTGCCATCAGTGATGGGACTATGAAGAATGAGCAGTTCTTC. Translating it yields CAISDGTMKNEQFF.

As DNA, the CDR3 is TGCGCCAGCAGCCAGGGACTAGCGAATGAGCAGTTCTTC. It is translated as CASSQGLANEQFF. This chain connects TRBV4-3 to TRBJ2-1; 10 bases agree with TRBD2. Germline V gene lookup returns CDR1 LGHNA and CDR2 YSLEER. Trimming took 3 bases from V and 7 from J; bases not matched to a gene: 0. The CDR3 spans 13 residues.

The gene calls are TRBV5-6 and TRBJ1-5; D is possibly TRBD1 (6 bases). V lost 0 bases, J lost 5 bases, and 15 bases lay in between. The CDR3 loop spans 16 amino acids. Germline V CDR1 and CDR2: SGHDT, YYEEEE. This CDR3 is CASSLGGTSLYQPQHF. Written as DNA, the CDR3 is TGTGCCAGCAGCTTGGGCGGGACATCATTATATCAGCCCCAGCATTTT.

This clonotype was detected a few times. The chain joins TRBV12-3 or TRBV12-4 to TRBJ1-2; D not resolved. This CDR3 has 14 amino acids. V gave up 7 bases and J gave up 14 bases, with 26 bases separating them. This CDR3 is CASKGPRQHMAVTF. CDR3 sequence (DNA): TGTGCCAGCAAAGGCCCCCGACAACACATGGCTGTTACCTTC.

The V and J genes are TRBV5-1 and TRBJ2-3; D possibly uses TRBD1 or TRBD2 (5 bases each). Germline V lookup: CDR1 SGHRS, CDR2 YFSETQ. The CDR3 extends over 16 amino acids. Deletions cut 7 bases from V and 6 bases from J, with 24 bases between. The CDR3 region has the DNA TGCGCCAGCCGGACCCCGGGGACCCATCCCGGGGATACGCAGTATTTT. It specifies CASRTPGTHPGDTQYF.

The chain carries TRBV30 and TRBJ2-1; D might be TRBD1 (6 bases). The CDR3 sequence is 14 residues long. Trimming removed 5 bases from V and 5 bases from J, with 16 bases in between. Germline assignment: CDR1 GTSNPN and CDR2 SVGIG (reference sequence). CDR3 sequence reads: CAWFGTTGNNEQFF. CDR3 DNA: TGTGCCTGGTTCGGGACAACGGGTAACAATGAGCAGTTCTTC.

This clonotype was observed at least ten times. This chain joins TRBV3-1 and TRBJ2-5; D remains unclear. The germline CDR1 and CDR2 sequences are LGHDT and YNNKEL (reference sequence). Trimming stripped 6 bases from V and 5 bases from J, with 19 bases between. This CDR3 has 15 amino acids. CDR3 in amino acids: CASSYGRSTRETQYF. CDR3 bases: TGTGCCAGCAGTTACGGACGTAGTACGAGGGAGACCCAGTACTTC.

In this sample, this clonotype turned up a few times. The rearrangement links TRBV5-1 to TRBJ2-3; the D gene is possibly TRBD2 (6 bases). Germline CDR1 reads SGHRS; CDR2 reads YFSETQ. CDR3 size: 16 residues. V was pared by 3 bases and J by 2 bases, with 16 bases between. In DNA, the CDR3 is TGCGCCAGCAGCTCAGTCCGGGACTCATCCACAGATACGCAGTATTTT. Translating gives CASSSVRDSSTDTQYF.

This chain uses TRBV7-3 with TRBJ2-7; D is perhaps TRBD1 (6 bases). CDR3 length: 13 residues. Germline V gene sequence: CDR1 SGHTA, CDR2 FQGTGA. Between the trimmed V and J ends, which lost 4 bases and 6 bases, there was a span of 13 bases. CDR3 coding DNA: TGTGCCAGCAGCTCACAACAGGGATCCGAGCAGTACTTC. The encoded protein is CASSSQQGSEQYF. The entire variable domain, with the rest obtained from reference TRBV7-3 and TRBJ2-7, is as follows: GAGVSQTPSNKVTEKGKYVELRCDPISGHTALYWYRQSLGQGPEFLIYFQGTGAADDSGLPNDRFFAVRPEGSVSTLKIQRTERGDSAVYLCASSSQQGSEQYFGPGTRLTVT.

This clonotype was found many times. J is TRBJ2-1 and V is TRBV12-3 or TRBV12-4; D remains ambiguous. The V gene lost 6 bases and the J gene lost 0 bases, with 6 bases spanning the gap. This CDR3 contains 13 residues. The CDR3 is CASSPSSYNEQFF. The CDR3 DNA reads as TGTGCCAGCAGCCCCAGCTCCTACAATGAGCAGTTCTTC.